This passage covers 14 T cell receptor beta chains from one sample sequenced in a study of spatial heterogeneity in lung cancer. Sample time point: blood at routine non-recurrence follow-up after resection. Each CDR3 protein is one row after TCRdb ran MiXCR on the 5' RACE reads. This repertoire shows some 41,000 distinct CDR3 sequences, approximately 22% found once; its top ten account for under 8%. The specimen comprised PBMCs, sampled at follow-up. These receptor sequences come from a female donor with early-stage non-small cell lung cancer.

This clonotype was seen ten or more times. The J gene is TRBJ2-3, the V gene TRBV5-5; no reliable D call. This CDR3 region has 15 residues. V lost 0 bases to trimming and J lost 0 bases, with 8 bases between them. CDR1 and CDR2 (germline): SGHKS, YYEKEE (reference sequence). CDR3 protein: CASSLDGTSTDTQYF. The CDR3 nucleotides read TGTGCCAGCAGCTTGGACGGTACTAGCACAGATACGCAGTATTTT.

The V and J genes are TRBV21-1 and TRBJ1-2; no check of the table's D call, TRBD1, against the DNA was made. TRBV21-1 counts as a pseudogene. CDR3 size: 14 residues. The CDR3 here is CASSKDGRAQFRTF. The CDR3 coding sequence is TGTGCCAGCAGCAAAGATGGCAGGGCGCAATTCAGGACCTTC.

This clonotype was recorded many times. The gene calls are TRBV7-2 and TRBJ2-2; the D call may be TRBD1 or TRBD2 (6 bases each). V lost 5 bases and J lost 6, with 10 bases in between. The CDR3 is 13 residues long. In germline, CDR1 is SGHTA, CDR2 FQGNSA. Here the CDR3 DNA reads TGTGCCAGCAGCCGAAGGGGGGCCGGGGAGCTGTTTTTT. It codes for CASSRRGAGELFF.

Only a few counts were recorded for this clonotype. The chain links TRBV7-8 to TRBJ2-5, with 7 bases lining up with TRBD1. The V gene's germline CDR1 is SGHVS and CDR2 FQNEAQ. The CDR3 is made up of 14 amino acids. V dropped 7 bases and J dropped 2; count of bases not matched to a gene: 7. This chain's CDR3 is CASTGGQRQETQYF. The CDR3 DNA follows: TGTGCCAGCACAGGGGGTCAAAGGCAAGAGACCCAGTACTTC.

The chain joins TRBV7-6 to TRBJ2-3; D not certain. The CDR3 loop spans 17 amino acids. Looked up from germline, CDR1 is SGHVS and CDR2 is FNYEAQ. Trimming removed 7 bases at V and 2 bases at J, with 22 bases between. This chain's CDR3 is CASIQGDGLPSTDTQYF. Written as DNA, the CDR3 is TGTGCCAGCATCCAAGGTGATGGTCTACCCTCCACAGATACGCAGTATTTT. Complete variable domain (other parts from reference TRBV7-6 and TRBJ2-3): GAGVSQSPRYKVTKRGQDVALRCDPISGHVSLYWYRQALGQGPEFLTYFNYEAQQDKSGLPNDRFSAERPEGSISTLTIQRTEQRDSAMYRCASIQGDGLPSTDTQYFGPGTRLTVL.

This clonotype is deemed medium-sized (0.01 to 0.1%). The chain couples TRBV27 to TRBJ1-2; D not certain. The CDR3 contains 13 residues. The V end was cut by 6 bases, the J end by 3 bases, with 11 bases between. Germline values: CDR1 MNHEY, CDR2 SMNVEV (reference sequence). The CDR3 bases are TGTGCCAGCAGGGCTAGCCTCTACTATGGCTACACCTTC. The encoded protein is CASRASLYYGYTF.

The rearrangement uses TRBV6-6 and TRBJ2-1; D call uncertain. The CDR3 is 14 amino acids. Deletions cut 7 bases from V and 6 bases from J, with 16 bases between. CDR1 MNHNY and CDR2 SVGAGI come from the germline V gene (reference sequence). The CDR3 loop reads CASNGPQDPNEQFF. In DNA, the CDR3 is TGTGCCAGCAACGGGCCCCAGGACCCCAATGAGCAGTTCTTC.

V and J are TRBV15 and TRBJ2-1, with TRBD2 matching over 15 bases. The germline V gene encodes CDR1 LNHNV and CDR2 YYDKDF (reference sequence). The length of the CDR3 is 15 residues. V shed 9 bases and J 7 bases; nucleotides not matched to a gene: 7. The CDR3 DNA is TGTGCCACGGGACTAGCGGGAGGTCCAAATAATGAGCAGTTCTTC. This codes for CATGLAGGPNNEQFF.

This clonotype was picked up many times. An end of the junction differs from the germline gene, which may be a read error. The CDR3 nucleotides are TGTGCTAGCAGCTTAATCAGCGGGCCTTTCACCGGGGAGCTGTTTTTT. Translated: CASSLISGPFTGELFF. The rearrangement links TRBV7-7 to TRBJ2-2, with D maybe TRBD2 (6 bases). Germline CDR1 SSHAT, CDR2 FNYEAQ (reference sequence). This CDR3 has 16 residues.

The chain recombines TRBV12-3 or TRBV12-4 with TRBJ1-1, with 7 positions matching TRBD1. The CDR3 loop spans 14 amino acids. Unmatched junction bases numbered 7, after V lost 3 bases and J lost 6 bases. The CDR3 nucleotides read TGTGCCAGCAGTTTTTCAGTCCAGGGGGCTGAAGCTTTCTTT. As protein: CASSFSVQGAEAFF.

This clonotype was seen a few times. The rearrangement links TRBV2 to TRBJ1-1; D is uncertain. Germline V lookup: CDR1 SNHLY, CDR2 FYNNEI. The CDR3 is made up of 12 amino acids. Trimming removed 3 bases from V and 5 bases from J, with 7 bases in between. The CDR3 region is CASSDSQTEAFF. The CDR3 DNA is TGTGCCAGCAGTGACTCCCAGACTGAAGCTTTCTTT. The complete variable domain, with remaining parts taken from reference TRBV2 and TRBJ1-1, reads EPEVTQTPSHQVTQMGQEVILRCVPISNHLYFYWYRQILGQKVEFLVSFYNNEISEKSEIFDDQFSVERPDGSNFTLKIRSTKLEDSAMYFCASSDSQTEAFFGQGTRLTVV.

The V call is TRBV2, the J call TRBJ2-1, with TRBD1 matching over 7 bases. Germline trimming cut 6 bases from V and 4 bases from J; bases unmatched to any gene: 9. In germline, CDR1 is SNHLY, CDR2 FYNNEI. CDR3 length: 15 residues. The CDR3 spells CASRLRDSIYNEQFF. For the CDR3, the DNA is TGTGCCAGCAGGCTCCGGGACAGTATTTACAATGAGCAGTTCTTC.

CDR3 sequence (DNA): TGTGCCAGCAGTTCCCAGGGGGCGCGGGCCTACAATGAGCAGTTCTTC. Translating it yields CASSSQGARAYNEQFF. This chain links TRBV28 with TRBJ2-1; TRBD1 matches at 8 bases. Per germline, CDR1 MDHEN and CDR2 SYDVKM. Losses at the gene ends were 4 bases for V and 2 bases for J; bases not matched to a gene: 7. This CDR3 region has 16 residues.

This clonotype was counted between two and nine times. In nucleotides, the CDR3 is TGTGCCAGCACACTCAACTTCCTCGACAGGGCCTATGGCTACACCTTC. As protein: CASTLNFLDRAYGYTF. The V gene is TRBV28, the J gene TRBJ1-2; 7 bases are shared with TRBD1. Looked up from germline, CDR1 is MDHEN and CDR2 is SYDVKM. V lost 7 bases and J lost 4; bases outside the gene matches: 15. The length of the CDR3 is 16 residues.